This TCR beta chain was found in a study of response to subunit inactivated influenza vaccine. MiXCR was run by TCRdb on the RT-PCR reads, yielding one entry per CDR3 protein. The repertoire has about 520,000 distinct CDR3 sequences, around 9.9% of them found once; the top ten carry 9.5% to 15%. This clonotype was picked up a small number of times. The CDR3 runs to 15 residues. Germline CDR1 reads SGHDT; CDR2 reads YYEEEE. V lost 5 bases, J lost 5 bases, and 19 bases lay in between. Here the sequenced sample was PBMCs from blood, taken about 40 days after vaccination. The TCR sequence derives from a man over 45 who received an inactivated influenza vaccine. This rearrangement joins TRBV5-6 to TRBJ2-5; D possibly matches TRBD1 or TRBD2 (5 bases each). This chain's CDR3 is CASSWGTAVGETQYF. The CDR3 coding sequence is TGTGCCAGCAGTTGGGGGACGGCCGTTGGGGAGACCCAGTACTTC.